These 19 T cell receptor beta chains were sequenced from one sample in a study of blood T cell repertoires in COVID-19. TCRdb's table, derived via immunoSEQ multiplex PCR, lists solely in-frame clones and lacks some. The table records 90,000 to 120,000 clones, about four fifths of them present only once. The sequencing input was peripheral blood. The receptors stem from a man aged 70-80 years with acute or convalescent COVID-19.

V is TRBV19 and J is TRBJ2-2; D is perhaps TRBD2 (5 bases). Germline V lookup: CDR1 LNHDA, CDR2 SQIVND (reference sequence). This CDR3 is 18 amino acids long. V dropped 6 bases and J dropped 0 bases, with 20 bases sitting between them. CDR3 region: CASSLSNPVGTNTGELFF. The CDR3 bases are TGTGCCAGTAGCCTTTCGAATCCTGTCGGGACGAACACCGGGGAGCTGTTTTTT.

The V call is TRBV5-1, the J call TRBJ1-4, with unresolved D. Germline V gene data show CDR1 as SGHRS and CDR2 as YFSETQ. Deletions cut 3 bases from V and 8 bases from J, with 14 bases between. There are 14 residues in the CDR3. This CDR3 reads CASSSDGGLEKLFF. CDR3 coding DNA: TGCGCCAGCAGCTCGGACGGCGGGTTAGAAAAACTGTTTTTT.

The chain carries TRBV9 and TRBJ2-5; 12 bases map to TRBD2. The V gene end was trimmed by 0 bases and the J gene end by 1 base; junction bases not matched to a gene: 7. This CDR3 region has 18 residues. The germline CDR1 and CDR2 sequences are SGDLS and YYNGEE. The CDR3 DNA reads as TGTGCCAGCAGCGTAGCTAGCGGGGGGGCCGATTTCCAAGAGACCCAGTACTTC. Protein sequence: CASSVASGGADFQETQYF. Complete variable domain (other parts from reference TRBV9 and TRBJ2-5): DSGVTQTPKHLITATGQRVTLRCSPRSGDLSVYWYQQSLDQGLQFLIQYYNGEERAKGNILERFSAQQFPDLHSELNLSSLELGDSALYFCASSVASGGADFQETQYFGPGTRLLVL.

The CDR3: CASSSGTETQYF. In DNA form, the CDR3 reads TGTGCCAGTAGTAGCGGGACAGAGACCCAGTACTTC. The genes are TRBV19 and TRBJ2-5, with a possible D match to TRBD2 (6 bases). Between the trimmed V and J ends, which lost 4 bases and 4 bases, there was a span of 7 bases. CDR3 length: 12 residues. Germline CDR1 reads LNHDA; CDR2 reads SQIVND (reference sequence).

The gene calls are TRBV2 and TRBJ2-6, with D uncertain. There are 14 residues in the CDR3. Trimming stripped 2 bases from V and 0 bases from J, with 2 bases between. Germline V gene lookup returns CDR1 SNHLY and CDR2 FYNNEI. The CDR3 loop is CASSEHSGANVLTF. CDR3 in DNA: TGTGCCAGCAGTGAACACTCTGGGGCCAACGTCCTGACTTTC.

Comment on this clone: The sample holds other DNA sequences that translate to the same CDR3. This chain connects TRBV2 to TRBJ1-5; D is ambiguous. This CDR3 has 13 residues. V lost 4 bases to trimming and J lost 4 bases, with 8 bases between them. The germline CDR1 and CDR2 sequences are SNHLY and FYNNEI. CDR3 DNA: TGTGCCAGCAGTGGCGGGGTAAATCAGCCCCAGCATTTT. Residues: CASSGGVNQPQHF.

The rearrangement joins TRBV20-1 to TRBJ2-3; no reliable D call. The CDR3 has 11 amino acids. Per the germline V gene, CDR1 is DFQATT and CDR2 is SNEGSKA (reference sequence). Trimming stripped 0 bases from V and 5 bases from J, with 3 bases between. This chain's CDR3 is CSARDIDTQYF. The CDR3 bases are TGCAGTGCTAGAGATATAGATACGCAGTATTTT.

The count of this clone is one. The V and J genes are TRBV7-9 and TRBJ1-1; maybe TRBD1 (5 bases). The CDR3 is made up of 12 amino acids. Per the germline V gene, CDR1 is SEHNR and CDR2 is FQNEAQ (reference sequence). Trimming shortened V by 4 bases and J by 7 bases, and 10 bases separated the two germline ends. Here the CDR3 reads CASSSRGVEAFF. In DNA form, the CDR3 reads TGTGCCAGCAGCTCCCGGGGGGTTGAAGCTTTCTTT.

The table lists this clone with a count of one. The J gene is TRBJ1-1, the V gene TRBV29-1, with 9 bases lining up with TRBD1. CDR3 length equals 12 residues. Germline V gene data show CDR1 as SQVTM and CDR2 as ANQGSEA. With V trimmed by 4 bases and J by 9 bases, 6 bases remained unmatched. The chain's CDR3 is CSVALDRGKAFF. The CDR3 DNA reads TGCAGCGTTGCCCTGGACAGGGGTAAAGCTTTCTTT.

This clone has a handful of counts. DNA of the CDR3: TGTGCCAGCAGCTTGGACCGGGTCACTGAAGCTTTCTTT. Residues: CASSLDRVTEAFF. This chain uses TRBV5-5 with TRBJ1-1; D remains ambiguous. This CDR3 has 13 residues. Germline V CDR1 and CDR2: SGHKS, YYEKEE (reference sequence). The V and J ends lost 0 bases and 4 bases respectively, with 7 bases between them. Complete variable domain (other parts from reference TRBV5-5 and TRBJ1-1): DAGVTQSPTHLIKTRGQQVTLRCSPISGHKSVSWYQQVLGQGPQFIFQYYEKEERGRGNFPDRFSARQFPNYSSELNVNALLLGDSALYLCASSLDRVTEAFFGQGTRLTVV.

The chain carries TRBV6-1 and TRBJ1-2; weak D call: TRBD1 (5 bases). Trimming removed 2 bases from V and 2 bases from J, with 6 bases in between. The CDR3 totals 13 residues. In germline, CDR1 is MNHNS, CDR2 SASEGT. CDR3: CASSENRNYGYTF. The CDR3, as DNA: TGTGCCAGCAGTGAAAACAGGAACTATGGCTACACCTTC.

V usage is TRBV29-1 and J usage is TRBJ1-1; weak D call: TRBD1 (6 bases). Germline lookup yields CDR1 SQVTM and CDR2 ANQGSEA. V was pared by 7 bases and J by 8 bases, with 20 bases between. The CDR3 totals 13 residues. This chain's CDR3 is CSAHTGNDREAFF. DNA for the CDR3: TGCAGCGCACACACAGGGAATGACAGGGAAGCTTTCTTT.

The CDR3 DNA is TGTGCCAGCAGTGACCTGACAGAAAACTATGGCTACACCTTC. Residues: CASSDLTENYGYTF. This chain uses TRBV25-1 with TRBJ1-2; TRBD1 is a possible D gene (5 bases). The CDR3 runs 14 residues. The germline V gene has CDR1 MGHDK and CDR2 SYGVNS. Trimming shortened V by 3 bases and J by 2 bases, and 10 bases separated the two germline ends.

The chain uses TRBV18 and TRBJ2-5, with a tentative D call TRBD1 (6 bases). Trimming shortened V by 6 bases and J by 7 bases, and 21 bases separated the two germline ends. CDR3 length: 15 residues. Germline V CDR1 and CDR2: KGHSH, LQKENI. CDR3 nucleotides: TGTGCCAGCTCCCGTGAAGGGACACCAGAGGGGACCCAGTACTTC. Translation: CASSREGTPEGTQYF. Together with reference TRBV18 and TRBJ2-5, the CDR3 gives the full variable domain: NAGVMQNPRHLVRRRGQEARLRCSPMKGHSHVYWYRQLPEEGLKFMVYLQKENIIDESGMPKERFSAEFPKEGPSILRIQQVVRGDSAAYFCASSREGTPEGTQYFGPGTRLLVL.

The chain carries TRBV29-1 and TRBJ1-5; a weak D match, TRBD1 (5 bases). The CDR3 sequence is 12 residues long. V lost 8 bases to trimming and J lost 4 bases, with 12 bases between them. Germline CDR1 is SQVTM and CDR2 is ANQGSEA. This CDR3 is CSFSQGNQPQHF. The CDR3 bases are TGCAGCTTTTCCCAGGGAAATCAGCCCCAGCATTTT.

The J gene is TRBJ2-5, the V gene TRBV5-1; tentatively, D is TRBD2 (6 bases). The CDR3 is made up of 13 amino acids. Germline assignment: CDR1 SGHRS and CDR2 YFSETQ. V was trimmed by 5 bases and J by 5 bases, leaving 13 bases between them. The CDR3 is CASSLSGGETQYF. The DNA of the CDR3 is TGCGCCAGCAGTTTAAGCGGAGGGGAGACCCAGTACTTC.

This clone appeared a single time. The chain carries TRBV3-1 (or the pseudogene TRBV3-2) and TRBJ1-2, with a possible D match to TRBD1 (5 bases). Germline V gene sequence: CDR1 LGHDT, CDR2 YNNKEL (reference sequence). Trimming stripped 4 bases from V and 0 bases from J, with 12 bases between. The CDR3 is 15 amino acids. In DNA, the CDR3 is TGTGCCAGCAGCCGGCGGGACGTACCTAACTATGGCTACACCTTC. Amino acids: CASSRRDVPNYGYTF.

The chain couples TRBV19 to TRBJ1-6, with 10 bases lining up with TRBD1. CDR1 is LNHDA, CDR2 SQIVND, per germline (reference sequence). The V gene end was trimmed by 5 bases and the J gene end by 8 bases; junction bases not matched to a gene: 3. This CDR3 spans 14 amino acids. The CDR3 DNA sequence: TGTGCCAGTAGTGGGACAGGGGCGGATTCACCCCTCCACTTT. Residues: CASSGTGADSPLHF.

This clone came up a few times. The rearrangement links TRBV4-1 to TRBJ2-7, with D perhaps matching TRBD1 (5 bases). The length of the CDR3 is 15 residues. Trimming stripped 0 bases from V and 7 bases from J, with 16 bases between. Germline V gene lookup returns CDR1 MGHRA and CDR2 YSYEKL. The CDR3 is CASSQEFTSGWEQYF. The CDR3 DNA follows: TGCGCCAGCAGCCAAGAATTCACCTCAGGGTGGGAGCAGTACTTC.